The rows below give T cell receptor beta chains drawn from one sample of a study of blood T cell repertoires in COVID-19. The protocol was immunoSEQ multiplex PCR, while the TCRdb copy is restricted to in-frame clones and leaves out a portion. In the table there are more than 100,000 clones, roughly 84% of which are singletons. Sequenced material: peripheral blood. All receptors come from a woman aged 25 to 45 who had recovered from COVID-19. CDR3s include the opening cysteine and the closing phenylalanine or tryptophan. The D gene is left open where the match is weak. Expanded clones are given a class, and other clones once, few, many or no size at all.

clone_size j_call cdr3_length v_call d_call cdr3_aa cdr3_nt
- TRBJ2-1 14 TRBV5-1 TRBD2 CASSPLAGELEQFF TGCGCCAGCAGCCCGTTAGCGGGAGAGCTTGAGCAGTTCTTC
few TRBJ2-3 16 TRBV2 TRBD2 CASRSGGAIGTDTQYF TGTGCCAGCAGGAGCGGGGGGGCGATTGGAACAGATACGCAGTATTTT
- TRBJ2-5 16 TRBV2 TRBD2 CASNNGLAGVGETQYF TGTGCCAGCAACAATGGACTAGCGGGAGTGGGGGAGACCCAGTACTTC
- TRBJ1-1 14 TRBV6-5 TRBD1 CASSKTGAGIGAFF TGTGCCAGCAGTAAAACAGGGGCGGGAATTGGAGCTTTCTTT
- TRBJ2-1 17 TRBV5-4 TRBD2 CASSSAGTSGSFGEQFF TGTGCCAGCAGCTCCGCCGGGACTAGCGGGAGTTTCGGTGAGCAGTTCTTC
- TRBJ2-3 14 TRBV6-5 - CASAGVQYTDTQYF TGTGCCAGCGCGGGTGTTCAATACACAGATACGCAGTATTTT
- TRBJ1-1 15 TRBV6-6 - CASSSLVRPNTEAFF TGTGCCAGCAGTTCCCTCGTTCGTCCGAACACTGAAGCTTTCTTT
- TRBJ1-5 14 TRBV18 TRBD1 CASSQGGSNQPQHF TGTGCCAGCTCACAAGGGGGCTCAAATCAGCCCCAGCATTTT
- TRBJ2-5 12 TRBV30 - CAWRPERETQYF TGTGCCTGGAGACCCGAGCGAGAGACCCAGTACTTC
- TRBJ1-2 13 TRBV5-5 - CASSPGTNYGYTF TGTGCCAGCAGCCCGGGGACAAACTATGGCTACACCTTC
- TRBJ2-3 15 TRBV14 TRBD2 CASSFRLAGADTQYF TGTGCCAGCAGTTTCAGACTAGCGGGAGCTGATACGCAGTATTTT
- TRBJ2-3 15 TRBV24-1 - CATSDTGGGTNTQYF TGTGCCACCAGTGACACAGGGGGGGGCACAAATACGCAGTATTTT
- TRBJ2-2 16 TRBV7-3 TRBD2 CASSLTSGVTPGELFF TGTGCCAGCAGCCTAACGAGCGGGGTTACACCCGGGGAGCTGTTTTTT
- TRBJ2-2 16 TRBV7-9 - CASSLAGHRVTGELFF TGTGCCAGCAGCTTAGCGGGCCACAGGGTCACCGGGGAGCTGTTTTTT
- TRBJ2-3 12 TRBV5-6 - CASSSESDTQYF TGTGCCAGCAGCTCGGAGTCAGATACGCAGTATTTT
- TRBJ1-1 15 TRBV7-8 - CASSLETGLVAEAFF TGTGCCAGCAGCTTAGAAACAGGGTTGGTCGCTGAAGCTTTCTTT
- TRBJ1-1 15 TRBV2 TRBD1 CASSDPGQANTEAFF TGTGCCAGCAGTGATCCGGGACAGGCGAACACTGAAGCTTTCTTT
- TRBJ2-1 15 TRBV30 - CAWSGGDSSYNEQFF TGTGCCTGGAGCGGCGGGGACAGCTCCTACAATGAGCAGTTCTTC
- TRBJ1-2 14 TRBV7-9 - CASSPRVGVYGYTF TGTGCCAGCAGCCCCCGCGTTGGTGTCTATGGCTACACCTTC
- TRBJ2-5 15 TRBV14 - CASSQQGTWQETQYF TGTGCCAGCAGCCAACAGGGGACGTGGCAAGAGACCCAGTACTTC
- TRBJ2-3 15 TRBV14 - CASSYGQTFTDTQYF TGTGCCAGCAGCTACGGACAGACTTTCACAGATACGCAGTATTTT
- TRBJ1-5 15 TRBV27 - CASRHSGGGNQPQHF TGTGCCAGCAGACACAGTGGCGGGGGCAATCAGCCCCAGCATTTT
- TRBJ2-1 15 TRBV24-1 TRBD1 CATSPTGEGGNEQFF TGTGCCACCAGCCCGACAGGGGAAGGGGGCAATGAGCAGTTCTTC
once TRBJ2-2 15 TRBV24-1 TRBD1 CATSDPGTGAGELFF TGTGCCACCAGTGATCCCGGGACAGGGGCGGGGGAGCTGTTTTTT
- TRBJ2-5 15 TRBV7-9 TRBD2 CASSLTQRGGETQYF TGTGCCAGCAGCTTAACCCAGCGGGGGGGAGAGACCCAGTACTTC
- TRBJ1-1 14 TRBV5-1 - CASSLEQLNTEAFF TGCGCCAGCAGCTTGGAACAGCTGAACACTGAAGCTTTCTTT
- TRBJ2-1 17 TRBV7-2 - CASRWRGPQSSYNEQFF TGTGCCAGCCGATGGAGGGGGCCCCAAAGCTCCTACAATGAGCAGTTCTTC
- TRBJ2-7 14 TRBV5-4 - CASSSPTGTYEQYF TGTGCCAGCAGCTCCCCCACGGGGACCTACGAGCAGTACTTC
- TRBJ1-2 14 TRBV6-1 - CASSEDPREAGYTF TGTGCCAGCAGTGAAGATCCGAGGGAAGCTGGCTACACCTTC